These T cell receptor beta chains were read from a single sample in a study of blood T cell repertoires in COVID-19. Clones were read by immunoSEQ multiplex PCR, and TCRdb kept only the in-frame ones, dropping some. This table holds roughly 350,000 clones, roughly 90% found once. Specimen: PBMCs or T cells enriched from blood (not recorded which). These receptors came from a woman under 40 who had recovered from COVID-19. CDR3s include the opening cysteine and the closing phenylalanine or tryptophan. The D gene is left open where the match is weak. Only part of the rows carry a size: once, few, many, or a class if the clone is expanded.

d_gene: TRBD1; v_gene: TRBV6-1; j_gene: TRBJ1-2; abundance: -; CDR3aa: CASSEPTGGIRGYTF; CDR3nt: TGTGCCAGCAGTGAACCGACAGGGGGTATTCGTGGCTACACCTTC
d_gene: -; v_gene: TRBV28; j_gene: TRBJ1-5; abundance: -; CDR3aa: CASGESGQPQHF; CDR3nt: TGTGCCAGCGGAGAGTCCGGTCAGCCCCAGCATTTT
d_gene: TRBD2; v_gene: TRBV4-2; j_gene: TRBJ2-1; abundance: -; CDR3aa: CASSQEASGSLYEQFF; CDR3nt: TGTGCCAGCAGCCAAGAGGCCAGCGGGAGTCTGTATGAGCAGTTCTTC
d_gene: -; v_gene: TRBV5-1; j_gene: TRBJ2-3; abundance: -; CDR3aa: CASSLNQRSTDTQYF; CDR3nt: TGCGCCAGCAGCTTGAACCAGCGGAGCACAGATACGCAGTATTTT
d_gene: -; v_gene: TRBV6-5; j_gene: TRBJ1-2; abundance: -; CDR3aa: CASSSTTGGDYGYTF; CDR3nt: TGTGCCAGCAGTTCTACAACGGGGGGGGACTATGGCTACACCTTC
d_gene: TRBD1; v_gene: TRBV5-4; j_gene: TRBJ2-5; abundance: -; CDR3aa: CASSPTGEETQYF; CDR3nt: TGTGCCAGCAGCCCGACAGGGGAAGAGACCCAGTACTTC
d_gene: -; v_gene: TRBV29-1; j_gene: TRBJ2-5; abundance: -; CDR3aa: CSVEAGRTQYF; CDR3nt: TGCAGCGTTGAGGCTGGCCGGACCCAGTACTTC
d_gene: -; v_gene: TRBV9; j_gene: TRBJ2-5; abundance: -; CDR3aa: CASSRTSKETQYF; CDR3nt: TGTGCCAGCAGCCGTACAAGTAAAGAGACCCAGTACTTC
d_gene: -; v_gene: TRBV6-2/TRBV6-3; j_gene: TRBJ1-2; abundance: -; CDR3aa: CASSQGGGYTF; CDR3nt: TGTGCCAGCAGTCAGGGCGGTGGCTACACCTTC
d_gene: -; v_gene: TRBV9; j_gene: TRBJ2-5; abundance: -; CDR3aa: CASSGNLINPTETQYF; CDR3nt: TGTGCCAGCAGCGGAAACTTGATAAACCCAACGGAGACCCAGTACTTC
d_gene: -; v_gene: TRBV27; j_gene: TRBJ2-7; abundance: -; CDR3aa: CASSFDRSYEQYF; CDR3nt: TGTGCCAGCAGTTTTGACAGGTCCTACGAGCAGTACTTC
d_gene: -; v_gene: TRBV7-8; j_gene: TRBJ1-5; abundance: -; CDR3aa: CASSYDRPPSNQPQHF; CDR3nt: TGTGCCAGCAGCTATGACAGACCGCCCAGCAATCAGCCCCAGCATTTT
d_gene: -; v_gene: TRBV7-3; j_gene: TRBJ2-3; abundance: once; CDR3aa: CASSLGLASSTDTQYF; CDR3nt: TGTGCCAGCAGCTTAGGCCTAGCAAGTAGCACAGATACGCAGTATTTT
d_gene: -; v_gene: TRBV2; j_gene: TRBJ2-1; abundance: -; CDR3aa: CASSEFHPAQNGNEQFF; CDR3nt: TGTGCCAGCAGTGAATTCCATCCGGCTCAAAACGGGAATGAGCAGTTCTTC
d_gene: TRBD1; v_gene: TRBV7-9; j_gene: TRBJ2-2; abundance: -; CDR3aa: CASSPPGQGNTGELFF; CDR3nt: TGTGCCAGCAGCCCCCCGGGACAGGGAAACACCGGGGAGCTGTTTTTT
d_gene: TRBD2; v_gene: TRBV11-2; j_gene: TRBJ2-5; abundance: -; CDR3aa: CASSPSSGSGIKTQYF; CDR3nt: TGTGCCAGCAGCCCCAGTAGCGGGAGCGGAATAAAGACCCAGTACTTC
d_gene: -; v_gene: TRBV7-8; j_gene: TRBJ1-1; abundance: -; CDR3aa: CASSRSQTLNTEAFF; CDR3nt: TGTGCCAGCAGCCGATCACAGACCTTGAACACTGAAGCTTTCTTT
d_gene: -; v_gene: TRBV4-1; j_gene: TRBJ1-5; abundance: -; CDR3aa: CASSQGQGDQPQHF; CDR3nt: TGCGCCAGCAGCCAAGGGCAGGGTGATCAGCCCCAGCATTTT
d_gene: TRBD1; v_gene: TRBV5-1; j_gene: TRBJ1-1; abundance: -; CDR3aa: CASSMGQPNGEAFF; CDR3nt: TGCGCCAGCAGCATGGGACAGCCGAACGGGGAAGCTTTCTTT
d_gene: -; v_gene: TRBV7-3; j_gene: TRBJ1-1; abundance: -; CDR3aa: CASSPSSGSPEAFF; CDR3nt: TGTGCCAGCAGCCCATCTTCGGGGTCCCCTGAAGCTTTCTTT